One and the same sample provided the 2 T cell receptor beta chains below, sequenced in a study of OX40 agonist ivuxolimab in advanced cancers. TCRdb's copy holds only in-frame clones and misses some; the assay was immunoSEQ multiplex PCR. This sample has about 98,000 clones, with around 90% found just once. The specimen was CD4+ or CD8+ T cells sorted from blood, collected in a trial of the OX40 agonist ivuxolimab. These receptors all come from an adult with an advanced solid tumor such as melanoma, head and neck, liver or kidney cancer.

The V call is TRBV7-9, the J call TRBJ1-1, with a weak D call TRBD1 (6 bases). The CDR3 covers 13 residues. The germline V and J ends were trimmed by 5 bases and 6 bases, with 13 bases remaining between them. Per the germline V gene, CDR1 is SEHNR and CDR2 is FQNEAQ (reference sequence). The CDR3 region has the DNA TGTGCCAGCAGCCGAATACAGGGCGCTGAAGCTTTCTTT. Translation: CASSRIQGAEAFF.

About this clone: This likely comes from a read error, as the CDR3 has no conserved phenylalanine or tryptophan at its end. The V call is TRBV6-1, the J call TRBJ1-6; D possibly corresponds to TRBD1 (6 bases). Germline lookup yields CDR1 MNHNS and CDR2 SASEGT. The CDR3 has 14 amino acids. The germline V and J ends were trimmed by 7 bases and 6 bases, with 13 bases remaining between them. This CDR3 is CASTQGLPNSPLHL. CDR3 nucleotide sequence: TGTGCCAGCACCCAGGGGCTCCCTAATTCACCCCTCCACCTT.